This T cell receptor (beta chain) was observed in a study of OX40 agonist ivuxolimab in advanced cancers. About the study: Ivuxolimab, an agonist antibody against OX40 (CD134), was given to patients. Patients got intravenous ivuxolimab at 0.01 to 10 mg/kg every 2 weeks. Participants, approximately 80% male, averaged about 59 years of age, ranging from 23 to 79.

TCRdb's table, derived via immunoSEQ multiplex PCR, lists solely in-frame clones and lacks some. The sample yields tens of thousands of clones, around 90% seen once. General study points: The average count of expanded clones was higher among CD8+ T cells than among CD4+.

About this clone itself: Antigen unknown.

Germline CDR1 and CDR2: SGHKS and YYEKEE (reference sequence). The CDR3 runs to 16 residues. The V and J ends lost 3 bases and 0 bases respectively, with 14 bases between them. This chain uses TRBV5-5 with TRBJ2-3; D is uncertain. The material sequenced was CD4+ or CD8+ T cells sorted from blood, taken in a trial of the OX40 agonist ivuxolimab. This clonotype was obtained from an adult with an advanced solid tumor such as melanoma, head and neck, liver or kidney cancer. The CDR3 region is CASSSRQGRSTDTQYF. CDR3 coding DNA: TGTGCCAGCAGCTCAAGACAAGGCCGGAGCACAGATACGCAGTATTTT.